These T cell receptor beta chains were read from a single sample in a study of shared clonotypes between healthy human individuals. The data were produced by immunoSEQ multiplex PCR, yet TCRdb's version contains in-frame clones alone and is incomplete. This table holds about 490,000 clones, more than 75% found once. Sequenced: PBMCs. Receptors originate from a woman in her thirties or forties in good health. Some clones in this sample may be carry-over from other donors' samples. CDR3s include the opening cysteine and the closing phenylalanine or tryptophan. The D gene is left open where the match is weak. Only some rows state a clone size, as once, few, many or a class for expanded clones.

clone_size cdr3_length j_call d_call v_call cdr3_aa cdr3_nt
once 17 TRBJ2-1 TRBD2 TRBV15 CATSRAAGPTLYNEQFF TGTGCCACCAGCAGAGCAGCGGGACCCACCCTTTACAATGAGCAGTTCTTC
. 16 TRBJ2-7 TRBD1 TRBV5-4 CASSPPRNEGAREQYF TGTGCCAGCAGCCCACCTAGGAATGAGGGGGCGCGAGAGCAGTACTTC
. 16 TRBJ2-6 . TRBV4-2 CASSQDGSSGANVLTF TGTGCCAGCAGCCAAGATGGGAGCTCTGGGGCCAACGTCCTGACTTTC
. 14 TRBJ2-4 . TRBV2 CASSGRLAKNIQYF TGTGCCAGCAGTGGTCGATTAGCCAAAAACATTCAGTACTTC
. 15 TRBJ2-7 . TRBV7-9 CASSLSGTEAYEQYF TGTGCCAGCAGCCTATCCGGGACGGAGGCCTACGAGCAGTACTTC
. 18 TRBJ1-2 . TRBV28 CASSLGPWRREIYYGYTF TGTGCCAGCAGTTTGGGCCCCTGGCGCAGGGAGATTTACTATGGCTACACCTTC
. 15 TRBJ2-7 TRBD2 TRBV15 CATSRDVAGGREQYF TGTGCCACCAGCAGAGATGTAGCGGGAGGTCGCGAGCAGTACTTC
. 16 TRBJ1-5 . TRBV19 CASTALGGSTTSPQHF TGTGCCAGTACCGCCCTAGGGGGATCCACTACCTCGCCCCAGCATTTT
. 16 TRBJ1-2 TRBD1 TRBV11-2 CASSPPRGQGPYGYTF TGTGCCAGCAGCCCCCCACGGGGACAGGGACCTTATGGCTACACCTTC
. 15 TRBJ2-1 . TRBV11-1 CASSFREGVRNEQFF TGTGCCAGCAGCTTCAGGGAAGGAGTCCGGAATGAGCAGTTCTTC
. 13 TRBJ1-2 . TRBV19 CASSTYQGASYTF TGTGCCAGTAGCACTTACCAGGGAGCCAGCTACACCTTC
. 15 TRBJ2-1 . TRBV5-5 CASSKGAAEVNEQFF TGTGCCAGCAGCAAAGGCGCAGCGGAGGTCAATGAGCAGTTCTTC
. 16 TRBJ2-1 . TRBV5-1 CASSLGLAGINNEQFF TGCGCCAGCAGCTTGGGCCTGGCGGGGATCAACAATGAGCAGTTCTTC
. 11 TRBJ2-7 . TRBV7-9 CASGQVYEQYF TGTGCCAGCGGACAAGTCTACGAGCAGTACTTC
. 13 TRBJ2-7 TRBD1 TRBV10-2 CASSDRVRYEQYF TGCGCCAGCAGCGACAGGGTCCGCTACGAGCAGTACTTC
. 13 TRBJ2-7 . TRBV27 CASSKSPKAEQYF TGTGCCAGCAGTAAGAGTCCTAAGGCCGAGCAGTACTTC
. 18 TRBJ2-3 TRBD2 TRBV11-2 CASSLDRYGTRSTDTQYF TGTGCCAGCAGCTTAGATCGGTATGGGACTAGAAGCACAGATACGCAGTATTTT
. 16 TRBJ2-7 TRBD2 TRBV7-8 CASSLASGRSSYEQYF TGTGCCAGCAGCTTAGCTAGCGGGAGGTCCTCCTACGAGCAGTACTTC
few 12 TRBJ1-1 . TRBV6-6 CASSPGRTKAFF TGTGCCAGCTCCCCGGGGCGGACTAAAGCTTTCTTT
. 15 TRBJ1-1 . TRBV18 CASSPTGTRNTEAFF TGTGCCAGCTCACCGACCGGGACACGAAACACTGAAGCTTTCTTT